This passage covers 22 T cell receptor beta chains from one sample sequenced in a study of blood T cell repertoires in COVID-19. The repertoire was sequenced with immunoSEQ multiplex PCR; TCRdb's copy has only in-frame clones and lacks some. The table shows about 100,000 clones, with around three quarters occurring only once. Sequenced: peripheral blood. These receptors were collected from a man over 45 who had recovered from COVID-19.

This chain joins TRBV5-4 and TRBJ1-6; 8 bases line up with TRBD1. Per germline, CDR1 SGHNT and CDR2 YYREEE (reference sequence). J lost 8 bases, V lost 5 bases, and 9 bases had no gene match. The CDR3 runs 15 residues. The CDR3 loop is CASRGPGQEDSPLHF. CDR3 sequence (DNA): TGTGCCAGCAGGGGACCGGGACAGGAGGATTCACCCCTCCACTTT.

The rearrangement links TRBV18 to TRBJ2-6; 7 positions match TRBD1. The CDR3 is 16 residues long. Trimming at V came to 3 bases and at J to 0 bases, leaving 2 bases not matched to a gene. Germline-derived CDR1 and CDR2 are KGHSH and LQKENI. The CDR3 DNA is TGTGCCAGCTCACCGGACAGGTACTCTGGGGCCAACGTCCTGACTTTC. Protein: CASSPDRYSGANVLTF.

This clone was seen a few times. The rearrangement links TRBV10-3 to TRBJ1-1, with a possible D match to TRBD1 (5 bases). Germline V gives CDR1 ENHRY, CDR2 SYGVKD. The V end was cut by 10 bases, the J end by 3 bases, with 9 bases between. The CDR3 consists of 11 residues. CDR3 DNA: TGTGCCACAAGGGGTTACACTGAAGCTTTCTTT. Its protein is CATRGYTEAFF.

The chain employs TRBV4-3 and TRBJ2-3; 10 nucleotides agree with TRBD2. The CDR3 is made up of 17 amino acids. V gave up 1 base and J gave up 2 bases; unmatched junction bases: 6. The germline V gene encodes CDR1 LGHNA and CDR2 YSLEER. The CDR3 sequence: CASSQATSGTSTDTQYF. The CDR3 bases are TGCGCCAGCAGCCAAGCAACTAGCGGGACCTCCACAGATACGCAGTATTTT.

The V and J genes are TRBV28 and TRBJ1-2; no firm D call. The length of the CDR3 is 13 residues. Trimming cost V 8 bases and J 4 bases, with 14 bases left between them. From germline, CDR1 is MDHEN and CDR2 SYDVKM. As DNA, the CDR3 is TGTGCCAGCGGAACAGTACGTACCTATGGCTACACCTTC. Protein product: CASGTVRTYGYTF.

The genes are TRBV5-1 and TRBJ1-5; D gene uncertain. Germline CDR1 SGHRS, CDR2 YFSETQ. The CDR3 has 16 residues. V lost 0 bases and J 1 base, leaving 11 bases between the germline ends. The CDR3 reads CASSLGPTSSNQPQHF. Here the CDR3 DNA reads TGCGCCAGCAGCTTGGGCCCTACTTCCAGCAATCAGCCCCAGCATTTT.

The rearrangement uses TRBV5-1 and TRBJ1-5, with D possibly being TRBD1 (6 bases). Germline loops: CDR1 SGHRS, CDR2 YFSETQ. Trimming removed 1 base at V and 4 bases at J, with 12 bases between. The CDR3 contains 15 residues. The CDR3: CASSLQGQRNQPQHF. The CDR3 DNA reads TGCGCCAGCAGCTTGCAGGGGCAACGGAATCAGCCCCAGCATTTT.

In this sample, this clone turned up a few times. The chain employs TRBV5-4 and TRBJ2-2; 9 bases agree with TRBD1. The germline V gene encodes CDR1 SGHNT and CDR2 YYREEE (reference sequence). The CDR3 loop spans 14 amino acids. Germline trimming cut 4 bases from V and 7 bases from J; bases unmatched to any gene: 5. The CDR3 here is CASSRGQGYGELFF. The CDR3 bases are TGTGCCAGCAGCCGCGGACAGGGGTACGGGGAGCTGTTTTTT. Full variable domain (rest looked up from reference TRBV5-4 and TRBJ2-2): ETGVTQSPTHLIKTRGQQVTLRCSSQSGHNTVSWYQQALGQGPQFIFQYYREEENGRGNFPPRFSGLQFPNYSSELNVNALELDDSALYLCASSRGQGYGELFFGEGSRLTVL.

J is TRBJ2-1 and V is TRBV27; 12 positions agree with TRBD2. J gave up 0 bases and V 1 base, and 7 bases lay outside the gene matches. Germline CDR1 reads MNHEY; CDR2 reads SMNVEV (reference sequence). CDR3 size: 19 residues. CDR3 amino acids: CASSLLRTSGASSYNEQFF. The DNA for the CDR3 is TGTGCCAGCAGTTTATTGCGGACTAGCGGGGCCTCCTCCTACAATGAGCAGTTCTTC.

This rearrangement joins TRBV24-1 to TRBJ2-1; D not resolved. This CDR3 has 16 amino acids. The V and J ends lost 4 bases and 7 bases respectively, with 19 bases between them. Germline V lookup: CDR1 KGHDR, CDR2 SFDVKD. CDR3 protein: CATSDPTAEIKNEQFF. Written as DNA, the CDR3 is TGTGCCACCAGTGACCCAACCGCGGAGATTAAGAATGAGCAGTTCTTC.

This sequence joins TRBV9 and TRBJ2-6, with 10 bases aligning to TRBD1. V was pared by 2 bases and J by 0 bases, with 11 bases of the junction left unmatched. This CDR3 is 20 amino acids long. Germline V gene sequence: CDR1 SGDLS, CDR2 YYNGEE. CDR3 region: CASSVRPGQGGSSGANVLTF. The CDR3 DNA reads TGTGCCAGCAGCGTCCGCCCTGGACAGGGGGGGAGCTCTGGGGCCAACGTCCTGACTTTC.

The rearrangement joins TRBV27 to TRBJ2-6; 8 bases are a match to TRBD1. CDR3 length: 18 residues. Trimming at V came to 6 bases and at J to 0 bases, leaving 10 bases not matched to a gene. CDR1 MNHEY and CDR2 SMNVEV come from the germline V gene (reference sequence). CDR3 region: CASRRLTGGASGANVLTF. In DNA form, the CDR3 reads TGTGCCAGCAGACGTCTCACAGGGGGAGCCTCTGGGGCCAACGTCCTGACTTTC.

This clone was observed a single time. This rearrangement joins TRBV20-1 to TRBJ1-2; 9 bases match TRBD1. The V and J ends lost 3 bases and 6 bases, in that order; junction bases with no gene match: 11. The germline CDR1 and CDR2 sequences are DFQATT and SNEGSKA (reference sequence). The CDR3 loop spans 15 amino acids. The CDR3 is CSASSPGTGTHGYTF. Here the CDR3 DNA reads TGCAGTGCTAGTTCGCCCGGGACAGGGACCCATGGCTACACCTTC.

The chain employs TRBV2 and TRBJ1-2, with 7 positions matching TRBD1. Germline V gives CDR1 SNHLY, CDR2 FYNNEI. J gave up 2 bases and V 8 bases, and 8 bases lay outside the gene matches. The CDR3 is 14 amino acids. For the CDR3, the DNA is TGTGCCAGCGCTGACAGGGCAGAGAACTATGGCTACACCTTC. As protein: CASADRAENYGYTF.

The J gene is TRBJ1-1, the V gene TRBV6-5; a possible D gene is TRBD1 (5 bases). The CDR3 is 13 amino acids. Germline-derived CDR1 and CDR2 are MNHEY and SVGAGI. V was shortened by 4 bases and J by 1 base, with 7 bases between the two germline ends. The CDR3 loop reads CASSWQGNTEAFF. CDR3 DNA: TGTGCCAGCAGTTGGCAGGGGAACACTGAAGCTTTCTTT.

V is TRBV5-5 and J is TRBJ2-7; tentative D call: TRBD2 (6 bases). Per the germline V gene, CDR1 is SGHKS and CDR2 is YYEKEE (reference sequence). V was pared by 0 bases and J by 5 bases, with 12 bases between. The CDR3 consists of 14 residues. CDR3 sequence reads: CASSLVLLADEQYF. CDR3 DNA sequence: TGTGCCAGCAGCTTGGTTCTCTTAGCGGACGAGCAGTACTTC. Together with reference TRBV5-5 and TRBJ2-7, the CDR3 gives the full variable domain: DAGVTQSPTHLIKTRGQQVTLRCSPISGHKSVSWYQQVLGQGPQFIFQYYEKEERGRGNFPDRFSARQFPNYSSELNVNALLLGDSALYLCASSLVLLADEQYFGPGTRLTVT.

The chain links TRBV7-8 to TRBJ1-1; 7 bases map to TRBD1. V was pared by 1 base and J by 4 bases, with 9 bases of the junction left unmatched. Germline CDR1 and CDR2: SGHVS and FQNEAQ. The CDR3 sequence is 16 residues long. CDR3 nucleotide sequence: TGTGCCAGCAGCTTAGGGGACAGCCGGTGGGGCACTGAAGCTTTCTTT. Residues: CASSLGDSRWGTEAFF.

V is TRBV6-5 and J is TRBJ1-5, with D uncertain. Trimming left V 5 bases short and J 4 bases short, with 15 bases between. Germline CDR1 and CDR2: MNHEY and SVGAGI. The CDR3 spans 15 residues. In DNA, the CDR3 is TGTGCCAGCAGTCGCCGGGTGGAGGGTAATCAGCCCCAGCATTTT. Translated, it gives CASSRRVEGNQPQHF.

The rearrangement joins TRBV12-5 to TRBJ1-5, with TRBD1 matching over 8 bases. V was pared by 3 bases and J by 2 bases, with 6 bases of the junction left unmatched. The germline CDR1 and CDR2 sequences are LGHNT and FRNRAP. The CDR3 has 16 amino acids. The CDR3 DNA sequence: TGTGCTAGTGGTTTTGACAGGGGTCGGGGCAATCAGCCCCAGCATTTT. Translating gives CASGFDRGRGNQPQHF. The full variable domain, its missing parts supplied by reference TRBV12-5 and TRBJ1-5, is DARVTQTPRHKVTEMGQEVTMRCQPILGHNTVFWYRQTMMQGLELLAYFRNRAPLDDSGMPKDRFSAEMPDATLATLKIQPSEPRDSAVYFCASGFDRGRGNQPQHFGDGTRLSIL.

This sequence joins TRBV6-6 and TRBJ1-2; D gene uncertain. This CDR3 is 11 amino acids long. Germline-derived CDR1 and CDR2 are MNHNY and SVGAGI (reference sequence). V was pared by 7 bases and J by 4 bases, with 7 bases between. CDR3 sequence reads: CASNSVYGYTF. The CDR3 DNA reads as TGTGCCAGCAACTCTGTCTATGGCTACACCTTC.

The V and J genes are TRBV19 and TRBJ1-6; 10 positions agree with TRBD1. In germline, CDR1 is LNHDA, CDR2 SQIVND (reference sequence). V gave up 6 bases and J gave up 8 bases; unmatched junction bases: 4. The CDR3 spans 14 residues. CDR3 sequence reads: CASRPGQGYSPLHF. The DNA for the CDR3 is TGTGCCAGTAGGCCGGGACAGGGGTATTCACCCCTCCACTTT.

V gene TRBV28 combines with J gene TRBJ2-7; 9 bases are shared with TRBD1. The CDR3 spans 16 residues. V lost 7 bases to trimming and J lost 0 bases; unmatched junction nucleotides: 10. Germline V lookup: CDR1 MDHEN, CDR2 SYDVKM. The CDR3: CASTLTGGFGSYEQYF. Written as DNA, the CDR3 is TGTGCCAGCACCTTAACAGGGGGCTTTGGCTCCTACGAGCAGTACTTC. The full variable domain, completed using reference TRBV28 and TRBJ2-7, is DVKVTQSSRYLVKRTGEKVFLECVQDMDHENMFWYRQDPGLGLRLIYFSYDVKMKEKGDIPEGYSVSREKKERFSLILESASTNQTSMYLCASTLTGGFGSYEQYFGPGTRLTVT.